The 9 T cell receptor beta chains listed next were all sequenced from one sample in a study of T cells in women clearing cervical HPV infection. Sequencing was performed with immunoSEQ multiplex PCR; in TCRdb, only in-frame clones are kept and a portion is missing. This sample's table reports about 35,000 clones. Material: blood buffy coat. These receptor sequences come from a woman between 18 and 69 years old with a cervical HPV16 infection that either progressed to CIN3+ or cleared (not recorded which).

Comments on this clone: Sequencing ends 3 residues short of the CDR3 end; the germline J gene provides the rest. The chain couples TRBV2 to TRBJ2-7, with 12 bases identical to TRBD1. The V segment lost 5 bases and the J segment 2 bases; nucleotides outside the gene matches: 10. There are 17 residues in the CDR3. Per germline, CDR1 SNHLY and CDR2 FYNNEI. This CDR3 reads CASSPRGQGATTYEQYF. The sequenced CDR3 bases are TGTGCCAGCAGTCCCCGGGGACAGGGGGCTACCACCTACGAG. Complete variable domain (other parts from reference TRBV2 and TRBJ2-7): EPEVTQTPSHQVTQMGQEVILRCVPISNHLYFYWYRQILGQKVEFLVSFYNNEISEKSEIFDDQFSVERPDGSNFTLKIRSTKLEDSAMYFCASSPRGQGATTYEQYFGPGTRLTVT.

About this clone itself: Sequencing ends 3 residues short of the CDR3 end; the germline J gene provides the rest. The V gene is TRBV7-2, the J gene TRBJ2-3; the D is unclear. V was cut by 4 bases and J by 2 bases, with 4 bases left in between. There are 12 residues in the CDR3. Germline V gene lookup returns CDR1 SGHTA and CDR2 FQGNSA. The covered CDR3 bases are TGTGCCAGCAGCTCCTACACAGATACG. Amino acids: CASSSYTDT. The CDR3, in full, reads CASSSYTDTQYF.

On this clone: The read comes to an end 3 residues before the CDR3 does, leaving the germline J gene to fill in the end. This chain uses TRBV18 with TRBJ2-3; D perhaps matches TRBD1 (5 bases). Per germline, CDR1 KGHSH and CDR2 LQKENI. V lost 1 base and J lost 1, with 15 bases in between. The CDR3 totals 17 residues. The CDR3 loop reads CASSPQTQGTGTDTQYF. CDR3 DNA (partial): TGTGCCAGCTCACCACAGACCCAGGGAACCGGCACAGATACG. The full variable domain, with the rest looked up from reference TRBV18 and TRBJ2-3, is NAGVMQNPRHLVRRRGQEARLRCSPMKGHSHVYWYRQLPEEGLKFMVYLQKENIIDESGMPKERFSAEFPKEGPSILRIQQVVRGDSAAYFCASSPQTQGTGTDTQYFGPGTRLTVL.

CDR3 protein: CASSPDRRYTEAFF. The CDR3 DNA, read in part, is TGCGCCAGCAGTCCTGACAGGCGGTACACTGAA. V and J are TRBV5-1 and TRBJ1-1; a weak D match, TRBD1 (6 bases). The read ends 3 residues before the CDR3 terminus; that terminus is restored from the germline J gene. With 5 bases removed from V and 3 bases from J, the gap between germline ends came to 14 bases. This CDR3 region has 14 residues. Germline values: CDR1 SGHRS, CDR2 YFSETQ.

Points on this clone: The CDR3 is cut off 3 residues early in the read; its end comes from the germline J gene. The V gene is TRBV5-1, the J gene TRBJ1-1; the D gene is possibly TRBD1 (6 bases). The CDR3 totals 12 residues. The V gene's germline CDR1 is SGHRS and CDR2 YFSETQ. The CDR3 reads CASSWNRDAAFF. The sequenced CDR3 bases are TGCGCCAGCAGCTGGAACAGGGATGCA.

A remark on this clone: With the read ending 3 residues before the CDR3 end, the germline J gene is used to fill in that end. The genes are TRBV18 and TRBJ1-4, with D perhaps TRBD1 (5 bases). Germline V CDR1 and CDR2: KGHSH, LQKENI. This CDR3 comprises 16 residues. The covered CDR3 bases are TGTGCCAGCTCCCAACAGTCGAGGGGTTATAATTCACCA. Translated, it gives CASSQQSRGYNSP. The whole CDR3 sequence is CASSQQSRGYNSPLFF.

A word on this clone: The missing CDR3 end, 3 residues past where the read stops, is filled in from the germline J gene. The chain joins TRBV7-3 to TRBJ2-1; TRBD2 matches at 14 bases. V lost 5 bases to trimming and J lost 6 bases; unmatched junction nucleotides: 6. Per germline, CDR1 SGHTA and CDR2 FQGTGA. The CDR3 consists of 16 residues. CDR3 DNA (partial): TGTGCCAGCAGCGAGACTAGCGGGGGGGCTCCCAATGAG. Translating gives CASSETSGGAPNE. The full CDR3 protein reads CASSETSGGAPNEQFF.

The CDR3: CSARPGQGSHTQYF. CDR3 DNA (partial): TGCAGTGCTAGACCGGGACAGGGTTCACATACG. The V and J genes are TRBV20-1 and TRBJ2-3, with 9 bases matching TRBD1. The CDR3 end falls 3 residues outside the read, so it is completed with the germline J gene. The germline CDR1 and CDR2 sequences are DFQATT and SNEGSKA (reference sequence). The CDR3 is made up of 14 amino acids. The trim removed 2 bases at V and 7 bases at J, leaving 7 bases unmatched.

CDR3 bases read: TGTGCCATCAGTGAGCGTGAAGAGACC. Its translation is CAISEREET. The entire CDR3 protein reads CAISEREETQYF. The chain couples TRBV10-3 to TRBJ2-5; D is unresolved. The read halts 3 residues ahead of the CDR3 end, with the missing end drawn from the germline J gene. Germline V CDR1 and CDR2: ENHRY, SYGVKD. Deletions cut 2 bases from V and 3 bases from J, with 4 bases between. The CDR3 is 12 residues long.